Sequencing of this T cell receptor (beta chain) was carried out in a study of blood T cell repertoires in COVID-19. This table comes from immunoSEQ multiplex PCR, and its TCRdb copy is limited to in-frame clones, with some not included. The sample contains 55,000 to 75,000 clones, roughly 81% of which appear only once. CDR3 length: 16 amino acids. Trimming removed 2 bases from V and 0 bases from J, with 12 bases in between. CDR1 SGHTA and CDR2 FQGTGA come from the germline V gene. Sequencing input: peripheral blood. This sequence originates from a man older than 75 with acute or convalescent COVID-19. The J gene is TRBJ2-3, the V gene TRBV7-3; D uncertain. The CDR3 nucleotides read TGTGCCAGCAGCTTAGGCATCGCTTCAAGCACAGATACGCAGTATTTT. Protein product: CASSLGIASSTDTQYF.